This TCR beta chain appears in the sequencing data of a study of cytomegalovirus exposure and HLA in healthy donors. Points from the study as a whole: Sequencing depth roughly uniform across donors was assumed in presence/absence analyses. No immune exposure information besides CMV serostatus was available.

A word on this clone: What it binds is unknown.

V lost 0 bases, J lost 0 bases, and 12 bases stayed unmatched. The CDR3 length is 19 residues. Germline CDR1 and CDR2: LGHNA and YNFKEQ. Vbeta (60) and Jbeta (13) primers were used in the PCR. Method: immunoSEQ multiplex PCR; TCRdb's copy keeps in-frame clones and lacks some. The sample holds 150,000 to 200,000 clones, 65% to 80% seen once. J is TRBJ1-2 and V is TRBV4-2, with TRBD1 matching 8 bases. Material: PBMCs. This sequence was found in a woman between 35 and 50 years old in good health and CMV-seropositive. The CDR3 nucleotides read TGTGCCAGCAGCCAAGAAGCCGGGGACAGGCTATTCTCTAACTATGGCTACACCTTC. Translated, it gives CASSQEAGDRLFSNYGYTF.